Below, 27 T cell receptor beta chains from the same sample are listed, as sequenced in a study of blood T cell repertoires in COVID-19. Sequenced by immunoSEQ multiplex PCR; TCRdb stores in-frame clones only, minus some. The table records about 260,000 clones, 70% to 90% of them present only once. Sequences were obtained from peripheral blood. The receptors shown here come from a woman aged 60-75 years with COVID-19, enrolled during active disease.

The chain uses TRBV28 and TRBJ2-3, with a tentative D call TRBD1 (5 bases). Deletions cut 3 bases from V and 9 bases from J, with 10 bases between. CDR1 MDHEN and CDR2 SYDVKM come from the germline V gene. This CDR3 has 12 amino acids. Here the CDR3 reads CASSLSGPTQYF. The CDR3 DNA reads as TGTGCCAGCAGTTTGTCAGGGCCAACGCAGTATTTT. Looking up the rest from reference TRBV28 and TRBJ2-3 gives the full variable domain: DVKVTQSSRYLVKRTGEKVFLECVQDMDHENMFWYRQDPGLGLRLIYFSYDVKMKEKGDIPEGYSVSREKKERFSLILESASTNQTSMYLCASSLSGPTQYFGPGTRLTVL.

The rearrangement joins TRBV5-4 to TRBJ1-1; 7 bases are shared with TRBD1. The germline CDR1 and CDR2 sequences are SGHNT and YYREEE (reference sequence). Trimming removed 5 bases from V and 7 bases from J; junction bases left unmatched: 11. The CDR3 has 14 amino acids. CDR3 sequence reads: CASRLQGGGGEAFF. The CDR3 DNA sequence: TGTGCCAGCAGACTCCAGGGGGGAGGAGGTGAAGCTTTCTTT. The variable domain in full, completed from reference TRBV5-4 and TRBJ1-1, reads ETGVTQSPTHLIKTRGQQVTLRCSSQSGHNTVSWYQQALGQGPQFIFQYYREEENGRGNFPPRFSGLQFPNYSSELNVNALELDDSALYLCASRLQGGGGEAFFGQGTRLTVV.

This rearrangement joins TRBV7-7 to TRBJ2-1; 13 bases align to TRBD2. The V and J ends lost 1 base and 8 bases, in that order; junction bases with no gene match: 5. The CDR3 runs 16 residues. Germline V gene data show CDR1 as SSHAT and CDR2 as FNYEAQ (reference sequence). CDR3 amino acids: CASSLDWTSGSDEQFF. In DNA, the CDR3 is TGTGCCAGCAGCTTAGACTGGACTAGCGGGAGTGATGAGCAGTTCTTC.

The chain employs TRBV30 and TRBJ1-3, with TRBD1 identical over 7 bases. J gave up 4 bases and V 3 bases, and 9 bases lay outside the gene matches. CDR1 is GTSNPN and CDR2 is SVGIG in the germline V gene (reference sequence). The CDR3 totals 15 residues. The CDR3 reads CAWSLQGPGGNTIYF. The CDR3 DNA follows: TGTGCCTGGAGCCTACAGGGGCCAGGGGGAAACACCATATATTTT.

This chain uses TRBV28 with TRBJ2-5; 7 nucleotides line up with TRBD1. The CDR3 contains 13 residues. Per the germline V gene, CDR1 is MDHEN and CDR2 is SYDVKM. V lost 4 bases to trimming and J lost 4 bases; unmatched junction nucleotides: 3. CDR3 amino acids: CASSSTGLETQYF. In DNA, the CDR3 is TGTGCCAGCAGTTCGACAGGGTTAGAGACCCAGTACTTC.

The chain links TRBV6-6 to TRBJ1-5, with 7 bases identical to TRBD1. The length of the CDR3 is 15 residues. Germline-derived CDR1 and CDR2 are MNHNY and SVGAGI (reference sequence). V gave up 5 bases and J gave up 5 bases; unmatched junction bases: 9. The CDR3 nucleotides are TGTGCCAGCAGTCCGCAGGGGGGAAGTTATCAGCCCCAGCATTTT. Translation: CASSPQGGSYQPQHF.

This clone was seen once. The chain carries TRBV27 and TRBJ1-1, with a weak D call TRBD1 (6 bases). Looked up from germline, CDR1 is MNHEY and CDR2 is SMNVEV (reference sequence). Between the trimmed V and J ends, which lost 6 bases and 4 bases, there was a span of 12 bases. The CDR3 is 13 amino acids. CDR3: CASRIDRLTEAFF. Written as DNA, the CDR3 is TGTGCCAGCAGAATCGACAGGCTCACTGAAGCTTTCTTT.

The CDR3 region is CASSVEGVYGYTF. The CDR3 nucleotides read TGTGCCAGCAGCGTAGAAGGGGTCTATGGCTACACCTTC. The chain employs TRBV9 and TRBJ1-2, with D maybe TRBD1 (5 bases). V was cut by 0 bases and J by 4 bases, with 7 bases left in between. CDR1 is SGDLS and CDR2 is YYNGEE in the germline V gene. The CDR3 contains 13 residues.

The chain couples TRBV3-1 (or the pseudogene TRBV3-2) to TRBJ1-5; 7 bases align to TRBD1. The CDR3 is 12 amino acids. Per germline, CDR1 LGHDT and CDR2 YNNKEL (reference sequence). The V gene end was trimmed by 8 bases and the J gene end by 6 bases; junction bases not matched to a gene: 4. The DNA for the CDR3 is TGTGCCAGCGGGACAGTGTCTCAGCCCCAGCATTTT. Protein: CASGTVSQPQHF.

This chain connects TRBV9 to TRBJ1-6; a possible D gene is TRBD1 (5 bases). V lost 1 base to trimming and J lost 5 bases, with 10 bases between them. CDR3 size: 15 residues. CDR1 and CDR2 (germline): SGDLS, YYNGEE. The CDR3 DNA reads TGTGCCAGCAGCGTAACTCAGGGCAATAATTCACCCCTCCACTTT. Translated, it gives CASSVTQGNNSPLHF.

The chain has TRBV18 and TRBJ1-1; TRBD1 aligns across 7 bases. The junction had 13 bases not matched to a gene; V was cut back by 3 bases and J by 3 bases. CDR3 length: 17 residues. CDR1 KGHSH and CDR2 LQKENI come from the germline V gene. Here the CDR3 reads CASSPPEGANKDTEAFF. CDR3 nucleotides: TGTGCCAGCTCACCCCCGGAGGGGGCTAATAAGGACACTGAAGCTTTCTTT.

This clone was seen a handful of times. For the CDR3, the DNA is TGTGCCAGTAGTATAACCGGGACAGGGGGCTCTGGCTACACCTTC. It is translated as CASSITGTGGSGYTF. The rearrangement links TRBV19 to TRBJ1-2, with 12 nucleotides matching TRBD1. Germline CDR1 and CDR2: LNHDA and SQIVND (reference sequence). The V and J ends lost 2 bases and 7 bases, in that order; junction bases with no gene match: 5. The CDR3 has 15 residues.

V and J are TRBV28 and TRBJ2-1; D is undetermined. With 6 bases removed from V and 6 bases from J, the gap between germline ends came to 6 bases. This CDR3 has 11 amino acids. Germline V lookup: CDR1 MDHEN, CDR2 SYDVKM. In nucleotides, the CDR3 is TGTGCCAGCAGCCGTCCCAATGAGCAGTTCTTC. Protein: CASSRPNEQFF.

This chain joins TRBV2 and TRBJ1-5; 9 bases align to TRBD1. This CDR3 is 14 amino acids long. V lost 5 bases to trimming and J lost 6 bases; unmatched junction nucleotides: 5. In germline, CDR1 is SNHLY, CDR2 FYNNEI. CDR3 bases: TGTGCCAGCAGTTATGGACAGGGGAGTCAGCCCCAGCATTTT. Amino acid sequence: CASSYGQGSQPQHF.

J is TRBJ2-2 and V is TRBV6-5; 11 bases fit TRBD2. Germline trimming cut 6 bases from V and 4 bases from J; bases unmatched to any gene: 4. The V gene's germline CDR1 is MNHEY and CDR2 SVGAGI. CDR3 length: 15 residues. CDR3 residues: CASRLAGGATGELFF. The CDR3 DNA reads as TGTGCCAGCAGGCTAGCGGGAGGCGCCACCGGGGAGCTGTTTTTT.

The gene calls are TRBV3-1 (or the pseudogene TRBV3-2) and TRBJ2-2; 7 bases fit TRBD1. CDR1 is LGHDT, CDR2 YNNKEL, per germline (reference sequence). Losses at the gene ends were 9 bases for V and 0 bases for J; bases not matched to a gene: 4. The CDR3 length is 14 residues. DNA for the CDR3: TGTGCCAGTATTGGGACAGCGAACACCGGGGAGCTGTTTTTT. Translating it yields CASIGTANTGELFF.

The chain combines TRBV4-1 with TRBJ1-2; a possible D gene is TRBD1 (6 bases). Trimming cost V 1 base and J 4 bases, with 10 bases left between them. The CDR3 covers 14 residues. CDR1 MGHRA and CDR2 YSYEKL come from the germline V gene. The CDR3 here is CASSQGGQTYGYTF. The CDR3 bases are TGCGCCAGCAGCCAAGGCGGACAGACCTATGGCTACACCTTC.

This clone was picked up one time. CDR3: CASSPRTGGETQYF. The CDR3 DNA reads TGTGCCAGCAGCCCTCGGACAGGGGGGGAGACCCAGTACTTC. This chain links TRBV4-2 with TRBJ2-5, with 10 bases identical to TRBD1. The J segment lost 5 bases and the V segment lost 4 bases, leaving 4 bases of the junction unmatched. The CDR3 runs 14 residues. Germline V gene sequence: CDR1 LGHNA, CDR2 YNFKEQ.

This clone was seen more than once but under ten times. The chain has TRBV6-6 and TRBJ1-2; 7 positions agree with TRBD1. CDR3 size: 14 residues. CDR1 and CDR2 from the germline V gene are MNHNY and SVGAGI (reference sequence). The trim removed 5 bases at V and 6 bases at J, leaving 9 bases unmatched. DNA of the CDR3: TGTGCCAGCAGTCAGAAACAGGGGTCGAATGGCTACACCTTC. Its translation: CASSQKQGSNGYTF.

As to this clone: Within the sample, other DNA sequences also encode this same CDR3. The CDR3 reads CASSLAGGADTQYF. The CDR3, as DNA: TGTGCCAGCAGCCTAGCGGGAGGGGCAGATACGCAGTATTTT. The chain combines TRBV11-2 with TRBJ2-3, with 12 nucleotides matching TRBD2. V dropped 5 bases and J dropped 4; count of bases not matched to a gene: 1. The CDR3 is 14 residues long. CDR1 and CDR2 (germline): SGHAT, FQNNGV.

The chain recombines TRBV28 with TRBJ2-7; no clear D gene. This CDR3 has 11 amino acids. Germline loops: CDR1 MDHEN, CDR2 SYDVKM. The V and J ends lost 8 bases and 7 bases respectively, with 12 bases between them. The CDR3 loop is CASATLREQYF. The CDR3 DNA reads TGTGCCAGCGCGACTTTGAGGGAGCAGTACTTC.

This clone came up once. The chain uses TRBV2 and TRBJ2-2, with D possibly TRBD2 on 6 matching bases. Germline V gene lookup returns CDR1 SNHLY and CDR2 FYNNEI. Trimming shortened V by 2 bases and J by 10 bases, and 17 bases separated the two germline ends. The CDR3 sequence is 15 residues long. The CDR3 spells CASSEPKVAGLELFF. Written as DNA, the CDR3 is TGTGCCAGCAGTGAACCCAAGGTGGCGGGATTGGAGCTGTTTTTT.

The rearrangement uses TRBV11-2 and TRBJ2-3, with 9 nucleotides matching TRBD2. The CDR3 runs 18 residues. V gave up 1 base and J gave up 3 bases; unmatched junction bases: 11. Germline assignment: CDR1 SGHAT and CDR2 FQNNGV. CDR3 sequence (DNA): TGTGCCAGCAGCTTAGGGGGCGGGAGGGCCGGTTGGACAGATACGCAGTATTTT. This translates into CASSLGGGRAGWTDTQYF.

The chain couples TRBV28 to TRBJ1-4; TRBD1 aligns across 9 bases. Trimming removed 7 bases from V and 6 bases from J; junction bases left unmatched: 15. CDR1 MDHEN and CDR2 SYDVKM come from the germline V gene. CDR3 length equals 17 residues. The CDR3 nucleotides are TGTGCCAGCAAAGGGGACAGGGCGATTGTCTTTGATGAAAAACTGTTTTTT. This translates into CASKGDRAIVFDEKLFF.

In its sample, this clone was seen once. A much larger clone differs by one base, so this may be a read error. This chain uses TRBV6-2 or TRBV6-3 with TRBJ2-1; D is ambiguous. V lost 0 bases to trimming and J lost 6 bases, with 6 bases between them. This CDR3 has 13 amino acids. Germline V gene data show CDR1 as MNHEY and CDR2 as SVGEGT. The CDR3 DNA reads TGTGCCAGCAGTTACTCTATTAGCAATGAGCAGTTCTTC. It specifies CASSYSISNEQFF.

This clone has only a few counts. The J gene is TRBJ1-1, the V gene TRBV24-1; tentative D call: TRBD1 (6 bases). Per the germline V gene, CDR1 is KGHDR and CDR2 is SFDVKD. The CDR3 contains 14 residues. The V gene lost 10 bases and the J gene lost 1 base, with 15 bases spanning the gap. CDR3 in amino acids: CATARGAGNTEAFF. As DNA, the CDR3 is TGTGCCACAGCCAGGGGCGCGGGGAACACTGAAGCTTTCTTT.

The V gene is TRBV5-1, the J gene TRBJ2-1; 10 positions match TRBD1. The CDR3 runs to 15 residues. Germline CDR1 SGHRS, CDR2 YFSETQ. The junction had 10 bases not matched to a gene; V was cut back by 4 bases and J by 9 bases. The CDR3 DNA follows: TGCGCCAGCAGCCTGGGACAGGGGAAATGGGGTGAGCAGTTCTTC. It translates to CASSLGQGKWGEQFF.